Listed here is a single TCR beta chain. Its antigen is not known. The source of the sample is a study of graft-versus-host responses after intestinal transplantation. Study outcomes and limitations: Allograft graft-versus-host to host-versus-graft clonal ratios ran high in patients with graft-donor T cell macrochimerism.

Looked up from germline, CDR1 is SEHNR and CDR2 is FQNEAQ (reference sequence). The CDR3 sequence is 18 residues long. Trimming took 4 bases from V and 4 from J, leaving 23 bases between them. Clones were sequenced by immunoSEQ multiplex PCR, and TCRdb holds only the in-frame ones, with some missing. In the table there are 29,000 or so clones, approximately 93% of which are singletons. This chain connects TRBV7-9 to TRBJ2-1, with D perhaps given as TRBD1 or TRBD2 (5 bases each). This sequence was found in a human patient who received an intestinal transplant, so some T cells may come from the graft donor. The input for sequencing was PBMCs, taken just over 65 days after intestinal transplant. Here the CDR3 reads CASSSPGPIIALYNEQFF. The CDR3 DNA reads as TGTGCCAGCAGCTCTCCGGGACCCATCATTGCCCTATACAATGAGCAGTTCTTC. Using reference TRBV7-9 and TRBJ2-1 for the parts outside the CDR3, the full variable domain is DTGVSQNPRHKITKRGQNVTFRCDPISEHNRLYWYRQTLGQGPEFLTYFQNEAQLEKSRLLSDRFSAERPKGSFSTLEIQRTEQGDSAMYLCASSSPGPIIALYNEQFFGPGTRLTVL.